The present TCR beta chain was sequenced within a study of cytomegalovirus exposure and HLA in healthy donors. The PCR contained 60 Vbeta and 13 Jbeta primers. Only in-frame clones appear in the TCRdb table, and some are missing; sequencing was by immunoSEQ multiplex PCR. The sample includes tens of thousands of clones, 77% of them seen just once. In germline, CDR1 is MDHEN, CDR2 SYDVKM. J was trimmed by 2 bases and V by 6 bases; bases with no gene match: 16. CDR3 length equals 17 residues. This clone was seen a single time. The receptor was derived from a female donor in good health and CMV-seronegative. Sequenced material: PBMCs. The chain combines TRBV28 with TRBJ2-7, with 7 bases fitting TRBD1. The chain's CDR3 is CASSLTLFDRAAYEQYF. As DNA, the CDR3 is TGTGCCAGCAGCCTCACTCTTTTCGACAGGGCGGCCTACGAGCAGTACTTC.